This T cell receptor beta chain is drawn from a study of shared clonotypes between healthy human individuals. Using immunoSEQ multiplex PCR, the repertoire was profiled, and TCRdb retains in-frame clones only, with some absent. Of around 1,000,000 clones in the sample, about 80% were seen once. The sequencing sample was made of memory CD4+ T cells from PBMCs. Subset defined: CD45RA-negative fraction. This TCR was recovered from a man aged 18 to 35 in good health. Some clones in this sample may be carry-over from other donors' samples.

This CDR3 is CASSFRPVNRGGYTF. CDR3 DNA sequence: TGTGCCAGCAGCTTCCGTCCTGTTAACCGTGGTGGCTACACCTTC. The genes are TRBV5-8 and TRBJ1-2; no clear D. The CDR3 covers 15 residues. The germline V and J ends were trimmed by 2 bases and 7 bases, with 18 bases remaining between them. Germline V gene sequence: CDR1 SGHTS, CDR2 YDEGEE. The entire variable domain, with the rest obtained from reference TRBV5-8 and TRBJ1-2, is as follows: EAGVTQSPTHLIKTRGQQATLRCSPISGHTSVYWYQQALGLGLQFLLWYDEGEERNRGNFPPRFSGRQFPNYSSELNVNALELEDSALYLCASSFRPVNRGGYTFGSGTRLTVV.